This entry lists 26 T cell receptor beta chains sequenced from one sample in a study of blood T cells in healthy people across ages. Primed by a sample-barcoded 5' primer and a J-beta primer mix, a second PCR proceeded for about 7 to 12 cycles. TCRdb recomputed calls from the 5' RACE reads with MiXCR, one row per CDR3 protein. Here the sample spans around 1,000,000 distinct CDR3 sequences, around 25% being singletons. These records were also assigned to another study, of T cells of mothers and their children.

Sequencing used blood. The receptors come from a girl under 10 years old in good health.

This clonotype was counted a few times. The chain recombines TRBV4-1 with TRBJ2-5; D gene uncertain. The CDR3 covers 13 residues. V lost 0 bases and J 4 bases, leaving 6 bases between the germline ends. Germline lookup yields CDR1 MGHRA and CDR2 YSYEKL. CDR3: CASSQDILETQYF. CDR3 DNA sequence: TGCGCCAGCAGCCAAGATATCTTAGAGACCCAGTACTTC.

The chain uses TRBV7-2 and TRBJ2-7, with D perhaps matching TRBD2 (6 bases). V dropped 3 bases and J dropped 3 bases, with 12 bases sitting between them. Germline V gene data show CDR1 as SGHTA and CDR2 as FQGNSA. This CDR3 spans 14 amino acids. CDR3 nucleotides: TGTGCCAGCAGCTTGGGGGGAAGTATCTACGAGCAGTACTTC. Amino acids: CASSLGGSIYEQYF.

V gene TRBV7-3 combines with J gene TRBJ1-1; D perhaps matches TRBD1 (6 bases). The germline V gene encodes CDR1 SGHTA and CDR2 FQGTGA. This CDR3 is built from 17 residues. The V and J ends lost 0 bases and 0 bases respectively, with 14 bases between them. CDR3 sequence (DNA): TGTGCCAGCAGCTTAACGTCCCAGGGGACCATGAACACTGAAGCTTTCTTT. It specifies CASSLTSQGTMNTEAFF.

Only a few counts were recorded for this clonotype. This rearrangement joins TRBV7-9 to TRBJ2-7; TRBD1 agrees at 8 bases. With V trimmed by 5 bases and J by 1 base, 10 bases remained unmatched. The CDR3 extends over 16 amino acids. The germline gives CDR1 SEHNR, CDR2 FQNEAQ (reference sequence). DNA for the CDR3: TGTGCCAGCAGCCAGACAGGGGCCCCTATTTCCTACGAGCAGTACTTC. Translated: CASSQTGAPISYEQYF. Full variable domain (outside the CDR3, taken from reference TRBV7-9 and TRBJ2-7): DTGVSQNPRHKITKRGQNVTFRCDPISEHNRLYWYRQTLGQGPEFLTYFQNEAQLEKSRLLSDRFSAERPKGSFSTLEIQRTEQGDSAMYLCASSQTGAPISYEQYFGPGTRLTVT.

As to this clonotype: Germline is not matched at one junction end, which may reflect a read error. The CDR3 DNA reads as TGCGCCAGCAGCCAAGATCCCCTAACAGATGCGCAGTATTTT. Amino acid sequence: CASSQDPLTDAQYF. The chain has TRBV4-3 and TRBJ2-3; D gene uncertain. The CDR3 extends over 14 amino acids. CDR1 is LGHNA and CDR2 is YSLEER in the germline V gene.

The chain joins TRBV11-2 to TRBJ2-5, with no clear D. Germline CDR1 SGHAT, CDR2 FQNNGV. V was trimmed by 3 bases and J by 9 bases, leaving 8 bases between them. The CDR3 runs 11 residues. The DNA for the CDR3 is TGTGCCAGCAGCTTCGGTTGGGCCCAGTACTTC. Amino acid sequence: CASSFGWAQYF.

V gene TRBV12-3 or TRBV12-4 combines with J gene TRBJ1-2; D is unresolved. With 1 base removed from V and 2 bases from J, the gap between germline ends came to 11 bases. CDR3 size: 15 residues. CDR3 loop: CASSLGREINYGYTF. DNA of the CDR3: TGTGCCAGCAGTTTAGGACGGGAGATAAACTATGGCTACACCTTC.

CDR3: CASSLSTSRAFF. For the CDR3, the DNA is TGTGCCAGCAGCTTGTCTACCTCAAGGGCTTTCTTT. The V and J genes are TRBV5-4 and TRBJ1-1; D is ambiguous. This CDR3 region has 12 residues. Germline V gene lookup returns CDR1 SGHNT and CDR2 YYREEE (reference sequence). The ends were cut back, 1 base at V and 11 bases at J, with 12 bases in the middle.

The chain is built from TRBV29-1 and TRBJ1-1; 7 bases line up with TRBD1. The CDR3 sequence is 14 residues long. Germline CDR1 reads SQVTM; CDR2 reads ANQGSEA. V was clipped by 6 bases and J by 1 base; unmatched bases: 8. The CDR3: CSVVNRGQNTEAFF. The CDR3 DNA reads as TGCAGCGTCGTGAACAGGGGTCAGAACACTGAAGCTTTCTTT.

This clonotype appeared a few times. The chain links TRBV20-1 to TRBJ1-4; TRBD1 is a possible D gene (5 bases). The CDR3 extends over 13 amino acids. The germline V gene has CDR1 DFQATT and CDR2 SNEGSKA (reference sequence). The CDR3 region has the DNA TGCAGCGTACCGGGCGAGGGGAATGAAAAACTGTTTTTT. Translating gives CSVPGEGNEKLFF.

The CDR3 nucleotides read TGTGCCAGCAGCCTCTTCAGGGGGAACACCGGGGAGCTGTTTTTT. This codes for CASSLFRGNTGELFF. The chain carries TRBV6-2 or TRBV6-3 and TRBJ2-2; tentatively, D is TRBD1 (6 bases). This CDR3 is built from 15 residues. CDR1 and CDR2 (germline): MNHEY, SVGEGT. The ends were cut back, 6 bases at V and 1 base at J, with 12 bases in the middle.

The rearrangement links TRBV25-1 to TRBJ2-3; the match to TRBD2 covers 11 bases. Germline loops: CDR1 MGHDK, CDR2 SYGVNS. The CDR3 sequence is 16 residues long. The V segment lost 3 bases and the J segment 4 bases; nucleotides outside the gene matches: 6. The CDR3 here is CASSDTSGGFADTQYF. In DNA form, the CDR3 reads TGTGCCAGCAGTGATACTAGCGGGGGCTTCGCAGATACGCAGTATTTT.

The genes are TRBV18 and TRBJ2-1, with a possible D match to TRBD2 (6 bases). V dropped 2 bases and J dropped 2 bases, with 13 bases sitting between them. The CDR3 totals 16 residues. Germline CDR1 KGHSH, CDR2 LQKENI. The CDR3 loop reads CASSPEDSGPYNEQFF. CDR3 coding DNA: TGTGCCAGCTCACCAGAAGATAGCGGCCCCTACAATGAGCAGTTCTTC.

This sequence joins TRBV5-1 and TRBJ2-7; 12 positions match TRBD2. The closer fit of TRBJ2-1 to the DNA end suggests the J call may be wrong. Germline values: CDR1 SGHRS, CDR2 YFSETQ. This CDR3 has 16 residues. The CDR3 sequence: CASSSLAGGPENEQFF. CDR3 DNA sequence: TGCGCCAGCAGCTCCCTAGCGGGAGGGCCAGAAAATGAGCAGTTCTTC.

This clonotype has a handful of counts. The chain uses TRBV29-1 and TRBJ1-1; a possible D gene is TRBD1 (6 bases). The V end lost 8 bases, the J end lost 3 bases, and 19 bases lay between the germline ends. CDR1 is SQVTM, CDR2 ANQGSEA, per germline. The CDR3 loop spans 14 amino acids. The CDR3 DNA sequence: TGCAGCACCTCGGGAGGGGGTTCGGACACTGAAGCTTTCTTT. Amino acids: CSTSGGGSDTEAFF. The full variable domain, in which reference TRBV29-1 and TRBJ1-1 provide the parts outside the CDR3, is SAVISQKPSRDICQRGTSLTIQCQVDSQVTMMFWYRQQPGQSLTLIATANQGSEATYESGFVIDKFPISRPNLTFSTLTVSNMSPEDSSIYLCSTSGGGSDTEAFFGQGTRLTVV.

The chain combines TRBV7-9 with TRBJ2-5; D perhaps matches TRBD2 (6 bases). This CDR3 has 14 amino acids. CDR1 and CDR2 (germline): SEHNR, FQNEAQ (reference sequence). Deletions cut 4 bases from V and 3 bases from J, with 12 bases between. The chain's CDR3 is CASSSGRSKETQYF. Written as DNA, the CDR3 is TGTGCCAGCAGCTCCGGGAGAAGTAAAGAGACCCAGTACTTC.

This clonotype was observed a handful of times. Germline and junction disagree at one end, which may indicate a read error. The chain combines TRBV6-5 with TRBJ2-1, with 13 positions matching TRBD2. The length of the CDR3 is 17 residues. Germline CDR1 reads MNHEY; CDR2 reads SVGAGI. The CDR3 DNA sequence: TGTGCTAGCAGTTATGGGACTAGCGGGGTTCTCTACAATGAGCAGTTCTTC. As protein: CASSYGTSGVLYNEQFF.

The chain is built from TRBV12-3 or TRBV12-4 and TRBJ1-1; D gene unclear. With 7 bases removed from V and 5 bases from J, the gap between germline ends came to 11 bases. This CDR3 comprises 12 residues. The CDR3 DNA sequence: TGTGCCAGCAACTCTAGTTCGACTGAAGCTTTCTTT. Protein sequence: CASNSSSTEAFF.

This rearrangement joins TRBV14 to TRBJ2-1; D not resolved. The CDR3 is 15 amino acids. Germline CDR1 is SGHDN and CDR2 is FVKESK. Trimming took off 3 bases at V and 0 bases at J, with 9 bases between the two ends. In DNA, the CDR3 is TGTGCCAGCAGCCAGAAACTAAGCTCCTACAATGAGCAGTTCTTC. Translation gives CASSQKLSSYNEQFF.

The V gene is TRBV2, the J gene TRBJ2-1; 9 nucleotides match TRBD2. The CDR3 is 15 amino acids. In germline, CDR1 is SNHLY, CDR2 FYNNEI. The ends lost 1 base at V and 5 bases at J; junction bases unmatched: 3. The CDR3: CASSEVAGEDNEQFF. The CDR3 region has the DNA TGTGCCAGCAGTGAAGTAGCGGGAGAGGACAATGAGCAGTTCTTC.

This clonotype was counted between two and nine times. J is TRBJ2-7 and V is TRBV4-1, with TRBD2 matching 11 bases. This CDR3 contains 15 residues. CDR1 and CDR2 from the germline V gene are MGHRA and YSYEKL. Trimming cost V 3 bases and J 4 bases; bases outside gene matches: 5. Written as DNA, the CDR3 is TGCGCCAGCAGCCACGCCGGGACTAGCGGTTACGAGCAGTACTTC. Translating gives CASSHAGTSGYEQYF.

The table lists this clonotype with a few counts. The rearrangement uses TRBV4-1 and TRBJ1-1; D unclear. The CDR3 is 15 residues long. Trimming took 2 bases from V and 5 from J, leaving 15 bases between them. Germline CDR1 reads MGHRA; CDR2 reads YSYEKL. The CDR3 nucleotides are TGCGCCAGCAGCCAAAATCCGGATAGAGGGACTGAAGCTTTCTTT. It specifies CASSQNPDRGTEAFF.

This clonotype was counted a few times. The gene calls are TRBV7-8 and TRBJ2-1, with TRBD1 matching 8 bases. After removal of 1 base from V and 1 base from J, the junction contained 6 bases not matched to a gene. Germline assignment: CDR1 SGHVS and CDR2 FQNEAQ. The CDR3 contains 17 residues. The CDR3 nucleotides are TGTGCCAGCAGCTTAGATTGGGGGACAGGTTCCTACAATGAGCAGTTCTTC. It encodes CASSLDWGTGSYNEQFF.

There are a few counts of this clonotype. One end of the junction does not line up with germline, which may come from a read error. This sequence joins TRBV10-3 and TRBJ2-2; TRBD2 aligns across 9 bases. The V gene's germline CDR1 is ENHRY and CDR2 SYGVKD. This CDR3 spans 15 amino acids. CDR3 residues: CAIGETSGRGGELFF. The CDR3 nucleotides are TGTGCCATCGGTGAGACTAGCGGAAGAGGCGGGGAGCTGTTTTTT.

This sequence joins TRBV20-1 and TRBJ1-2; D possibly corresponds to TRBD1 (5 bases). The CDR3 extends over 15 amino acids. Germline loops: CDR1 DFQATT, CDR2 SNEGSKA (reference sequence). Between the trimmed V and J ends, which lost 3 bases and 4 bases, there was a span of 18 bases. CDR3 in DNA: TGCAGTGCTAGCGCTGACTCTAGGGGAAGCTATGGCTACACCTTC. Translating gives CSASADSRGSYGYTF.

This rearrangement joins TRBV29-1 to TRBJ2-2, with D perhaps TRBD1 (6 bases). Germline V gene lookup returns CDR1 SQVTM and CDR2 ANQGSEA. The CDR3 spans 15 residues. The V gene lost 7 bases and the J gene lost 1 base, with 16 bases spanning the gap. The CDR3, as DNA: TGCAGCGCCCGCGGTACAGGGATGAACACCGGGGAGCTGTTTTTT. Its protein product is CSARGTGMNTGELFF.